These 5 T cell receptor beta chains originate from one sample sequenced in a study of cytomegalovirus exposure and HLA in healthy donors. In the PCR, 60 Vbeta and 13 Jbeta primers were used. Assay: immunoSEQ multiplex PCR; the TCRdb copy retains only in-frame clones and omits some. The data show under 150,000 clones, about 79% seen once. Input material: PBMCs. The receptor source for this set is a man under 40 in good health and CMV-seropositive.

The chain combines TRBV5-1 with TRBJ2-1; TRBD2 is a possible D gene (5 bases). CDR3 length: 15 amino acids. Germline-derived CDR1 and CDR2 are SGHRS and YFSETQ. With 1 base removed from V and 4 bases from J, the gap between germline ends came to 12 bases. The CDR3 protein is CASSLISGRYNEQFF. The CDR3 DNA reads TGCGCCAGCAGCTTGATAAGCGGTAGATACAATGAGCAGTTCTTC.

This rearrangement joins TRBV10-3 to TRBJ2-7; 9 nucleotides agree with TRBD2. V shed 4 bases and J 6 bases; nucleotides not matched to a gene: 10. The germline V gene encodes CDR1 ENHRY and CDR2 SYGVKD. There are 15 residues in the CDR3. The CDR3 coding sequence is TGTGCCATCAGTGTAGGCCCTAGCGGGACTCGCGAGCAGTACTTC. Residues: CAISVGPSGTREQYF.

A word on this clone: A junction boundary mismatches the germline segment, possibly from a read error. The same CDR3 arises from other DNA sequences in this sample as well. The genes are TRBV14 and TRBJ2-7, with 11 nucleotides matching TRBD2. CDR3 size: 16 residues. The germline V gene has CDR1 SGHDN and CDR2 FVKESK. CDR3: CASSQITSGGRYEQYF. The DNA for the CDR3 is TGTGCTAGCAGCCAGATTACTAGCGGGGGCCGATACGAGCAGTACTTC.

The gene calls are TRBV6-4 and TRBJ2-3; D perhaps matches TRBD1 (6 bases). The CDR3 has 15 residues. CDR1 is MRHNA and CDR2 is SNTAGT in the germline V gene. Deletions cut 8 bases from V and 0 bases from J, with 15 bases between. The CDR3: CASAEGTGSTDTQYF. For the CDR3, the DNA is TGTGCCAGCGCTGAGGGTACAGGGAGCACAGATACGCAGTATTTT.

This chain uses TRBV28 with TRBJ1-6; D is undetermined. V shed 4 bases and J shed 13 bases, with 8 bases lying between them. Germline loops: CDR1 MDHEN, CDR2 SYDVKM. This CDR3 comprises 11 residues. CDR3 nucleotides: TGTGCCAGCAGTTCCCGTCTCCCCCTCCACTTT. Its protein product is CASSSRLPLHF.